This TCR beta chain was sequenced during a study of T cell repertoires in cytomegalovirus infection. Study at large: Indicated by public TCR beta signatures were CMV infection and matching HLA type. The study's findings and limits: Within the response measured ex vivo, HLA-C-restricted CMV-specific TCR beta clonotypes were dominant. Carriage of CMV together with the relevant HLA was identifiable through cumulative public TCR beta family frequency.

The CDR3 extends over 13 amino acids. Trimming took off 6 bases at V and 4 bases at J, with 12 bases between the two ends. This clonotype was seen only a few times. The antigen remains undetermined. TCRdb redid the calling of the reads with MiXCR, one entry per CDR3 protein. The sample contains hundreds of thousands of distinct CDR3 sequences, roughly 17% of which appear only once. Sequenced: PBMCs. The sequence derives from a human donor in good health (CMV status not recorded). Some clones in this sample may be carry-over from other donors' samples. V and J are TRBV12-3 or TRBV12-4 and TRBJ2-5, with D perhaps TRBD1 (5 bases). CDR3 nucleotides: TGTGCCAGCAGCCTAGATGGGGCAGAGACCCAGTACTTC. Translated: CASSLDGAETQYF.